The clone carrying this TCR beta chain has ten or more counts. Its antigen remains unknown. The data belong to a study of T-cell memory formation after mild COVID-19. TCRdb independently ran MiXCR on the 5' RACE reads; one entry per CDR3 protein. The sample holds roughly 350,000 distinct CDR3 sequences; roughly 20% are singletons and the top ten take around 12%. Study-wide points: Clones contracting over day 15 to 85 were CD4/CD8 balanced, with later expanders leaning CD4+.

Germline V gene sequence: CDR1 DFQATT, CDR2 SNEGSKA (reference sequence). The CDR3 is made up of 13 amino acids. Trimming left V 6 bases short and J 3 bases short, with 14 bases between. The sample was PBMCs or a T cell subset sorted from them (not recorded which). This sequence was found in an adult woman who had mild COVID-19 (a few samples of this study predate the infection). Cell type and time point are not known. The chain carries TRBV20-1 and TRBJ1-1; tentatively, D is TRBD1 (5 bases). CDR3 coding DNA: TGCAGTGCGCCCCGGGGGATGGACACTGAAGCTTTCTTT. Amino acid sequence: CSAPRGMDTEAFF.